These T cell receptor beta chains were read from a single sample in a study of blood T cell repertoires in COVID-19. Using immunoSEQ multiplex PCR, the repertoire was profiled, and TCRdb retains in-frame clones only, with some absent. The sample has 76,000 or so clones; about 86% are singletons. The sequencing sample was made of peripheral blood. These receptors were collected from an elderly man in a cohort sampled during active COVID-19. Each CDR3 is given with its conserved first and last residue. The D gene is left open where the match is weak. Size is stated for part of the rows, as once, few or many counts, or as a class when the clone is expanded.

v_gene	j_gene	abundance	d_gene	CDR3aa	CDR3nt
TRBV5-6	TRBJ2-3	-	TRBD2	CASSLGAPLAVGTQYF	TGTGCCAGCAGCTTGGGGGCCCCACTAGCGGTGGGTACGCAATATTTT
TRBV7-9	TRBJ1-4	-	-	CASSHTTGGWKLFF	TGTGCCAGCAGTCATACTACGGGGGGTTGGAAACTGTTTTTT
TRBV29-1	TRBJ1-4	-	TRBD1	CSVDGTGGEKLFF	TGCAGCGTTGACGGGACAGGCGGAGAAAAACTGTTTTTT
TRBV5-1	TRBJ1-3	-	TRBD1	CASSRQPGQGVGNTIYF	TGCGCCAGCAGCCGCCAACCGGGACAGGGCGTTGGAAACACCATATATTTT
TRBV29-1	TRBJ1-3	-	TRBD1	CSVDRGGNTIYF	TGCAGCGTCGACAGGGGTGGAAACACCATATATTTT
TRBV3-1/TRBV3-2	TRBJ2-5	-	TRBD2	CASSPVGAGAQETQYF	TGTGCCAGCAGCCCCGTGGGAGCGGGGGCCCAAGAGACCCAGTACTTC
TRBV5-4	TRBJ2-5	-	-	CASSGGGRAGTKQETQYF	TGTGCCAGCAGCGGTGGGGGCCGAGCGGGAACTAAACAAGAGACCCAGTACTTC
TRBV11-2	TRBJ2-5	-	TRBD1	CASSFTGGYQETQYF	TGTGCCAGCAGCTTCACAGGGGGTTACCAAGAGACCCAGTACTTC
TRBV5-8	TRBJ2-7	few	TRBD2	CASSRRRDYTYEQYF	TGTGCCAGCAGCCGCCGACGGGACTACACCTACGAGCAGTACTTC
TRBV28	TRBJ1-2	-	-	CASSSNYGYTF	TGTGCCAGCAGTTCGAACTATGGCTACACCTTC
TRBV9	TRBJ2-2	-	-	CASSVTGSGTGELFF	TGTGCCAGCAGCGTTACAGGGTCAGGAACCGGGGAGCTGTTTTTT
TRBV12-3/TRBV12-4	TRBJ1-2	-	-	CASSFPGNYGYTF	TGTGCCAGCAGTTTCCCAGGGAACTATGGCTACACCTTC
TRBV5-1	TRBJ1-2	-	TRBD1	CASTRDSDGYTF	TGCGCCAGCACCCGGGACAGTGATGGCTACACCTTC
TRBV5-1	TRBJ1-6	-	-	CASTSDPGSYNSPLHF	TGCGCCAGCACCTCCGACCCAGGCTCCTATAATTCACCCCTCCACTTT
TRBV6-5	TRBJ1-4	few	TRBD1	CASREDRGPGEKLFF	TGTGCCAGCAGGGAGGACAGGGGGCCTGGTGAAAAACTGTTTTTT
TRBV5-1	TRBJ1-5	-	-	CASSLDSRNQPQHF	TGCGCCAGCAGCTTGGATTCCCGTAATCAGCCCCAGCATTTT
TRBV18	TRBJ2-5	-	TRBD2	CASSPLYSAGGQETQYF	TGTGCCAGCTCACCCCTCTACTCGGCGGGGGGGCAAGAGACCCAGTACTTC
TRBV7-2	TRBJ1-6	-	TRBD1	CASSLVGTGVYNSPLHF	TGTGCCAGCAGCTTAGTAGGGACAGGGGTCTATAATTCACCCCTCCACTTT
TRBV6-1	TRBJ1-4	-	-	CASNVRGGLPEKLFF	TGTGCCAGCAACGTTAGGGGTGGATTACCAGAAAAACTGTTTTTT
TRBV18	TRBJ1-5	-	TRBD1	CASSPSQGGNQPQHF	TGTGCCAGCTCACCGAGTCAGGGGGGCAATCAGCCCCAGCATTTT
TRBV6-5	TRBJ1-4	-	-	CASSTTATNEKLFF	TGTGCCAGCAGTACCACAGCAACTAATGAAAAACTGTTTTTT
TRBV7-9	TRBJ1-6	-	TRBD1	CASSSWTGDNSPLHF	TGTGCCAGCAGCAGTTGGACAGGAGATAATTCACCCCTCCACTTT
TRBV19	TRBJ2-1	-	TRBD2	CASSTAWTSGGRNEQFF	TGTGCCAGTAGCACAGCATGGACTAGCGGGGGGAGGAATGAGCAGTTCTTC
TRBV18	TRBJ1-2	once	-	CASSPGSEGSHTF	TGTGCCAGCTCCCCGGGGAGTGAAGGGAGTCACACCTTC
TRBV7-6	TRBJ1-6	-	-	CASSPREGTYSPLHF	TGTGCCAGCAGCCCCCGGGAAGGCACCTATTCACCCCTCCACTTT
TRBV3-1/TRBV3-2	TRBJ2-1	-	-	CASSQRGGSVNEQFF	TGTGCCAGCAGCCAAAGGGGGGGCTCGGTCAATGAGCAGTTCTTC
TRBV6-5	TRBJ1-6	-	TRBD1	CASSQQGAPLHF	TGTGCCAGCAGTCAACAGGGGGCGCCCCTCCACTTT
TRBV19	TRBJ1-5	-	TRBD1	CASSAGTGGNSNQPQHF	TGTGCCAGTAGTGCAGGGACAGGGGGAAATAGCAATCAGCCCCAGCATTTT
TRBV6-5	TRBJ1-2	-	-	CASSYSPDLGGYTF	TGTGCCAGCAGTTACTCCCCGGATTTGGGCGGCTACACCTTC
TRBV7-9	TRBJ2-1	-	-	CASSREISSYNEQFF	TGTGCCAGCAGCCGGGAGATTAGCTCCTACAATGAGCAGTTCTTC
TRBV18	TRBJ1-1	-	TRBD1	CASSTSTGDTEAFF	TGTGCCAGCTCAACGTCGACAGGGGACACTGAAGCTTTCTTT
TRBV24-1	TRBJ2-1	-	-	CATSDRDRSSYNEQFF	TGTGCCACCAGTGACCGAGACAGGTCCTCCTACAATGAGCAGTTCTTC
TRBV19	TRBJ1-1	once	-	CASSSTGWGTEAFF	TGTGCCAGTAGTAGTACAGGGTGGGGCACTGAAGCTTTCTTT
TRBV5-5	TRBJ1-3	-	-	CASSLGSFSGNTIYF	TGTGCCAGCAGCTTGGGCAGTTTCTCTGGAAACACCATATATTTT
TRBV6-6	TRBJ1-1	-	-	CASSLETATEAFF	TGTGCCAGCAGCCTCGAGACTGCCACTGAAGCTTTCTTT
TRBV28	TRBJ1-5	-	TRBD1	CASLAGGAGQPQHF	TGTGCCAGCCTTGCAGGGGGCGCGGGTCAGCCCCAGCATTTT
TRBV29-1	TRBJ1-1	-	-	CSVDMDINTEAFF	TGCAGCGTTGATATGGACATAAACACTGAAGCTTTCTTT
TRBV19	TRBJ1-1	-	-	CASSIPTMTGLWGTEAFF	TGTGCCAGTAGTATACCCACTATGACAGGCTTATGGGGCACTGAAGCTTTCTTT
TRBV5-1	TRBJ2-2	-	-	CASRTVTTGELFF	TGCGCCAGCAGAACAGTCACCACCGGGGAGCTGTTTTTT
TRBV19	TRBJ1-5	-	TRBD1	CASQNGQGNQPQHF	TGTGCCAGTCAGAACGGACAGGGGAATCAGCCCCAGCATTTT
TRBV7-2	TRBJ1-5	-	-	CASSFSRGAGQPQHF	TGTGCCAGCAGCTTCTCTCGGGGGGCGGGACAGCCCCAGCATTTT
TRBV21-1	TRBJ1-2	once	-	CASSIFRDRTYGYTF	TGTGCCAGCAGCATATTCCGGGACAGGACCTATGGCTACACCTTC
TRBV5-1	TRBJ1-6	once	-	CASSPPPPGGNSPLHF	TGCGCCAGCAGCCCCCCGCCGCCGGGGGGAAATTCACCCCTCCACTTT
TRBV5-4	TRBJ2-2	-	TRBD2	CASSLDPVGRTGELFF	TGTGCCAGCAGCTTGGATCCGGTCGGGAGGACCGGGGAGCTGTTTTTT
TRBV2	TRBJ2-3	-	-	CASRGGALDTQYF	TGTGCCAGCAGGGGGGGGGCCCTCGATACGCAGTATTTT
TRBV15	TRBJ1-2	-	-	CATSRSGGQNYGYTF	TGTGCCACCAGCAGATCCGGCGGACAGAACTATGGCTACACCTTC
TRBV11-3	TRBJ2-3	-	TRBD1	CASSFSGTGRTDTQYF	TGTGCCAGCAGTTTTTCTGGGACAGGCCGCACAGATACGCAGTATTTT
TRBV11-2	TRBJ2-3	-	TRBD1	CASSLEAGQGIDTQYF	TGTGCCAGCAGCTTAGAGGCGGGACAGGGAATAGATACGCAGTATTTT
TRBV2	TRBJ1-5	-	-	CANRVGQPQHF	TGTGCGAACAGGGTTGGTCAGCCCCAGCATTTT
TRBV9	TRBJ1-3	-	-	CASSGGISGNTIYF	TGTGCCAGCAGCGGTGGCATCTCTGGAAACACCATATATTTT
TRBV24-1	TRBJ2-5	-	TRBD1	CATSDLRGPDGETQYF	TGTGCCACCAGTGACCTCAGGGGGCCTGACGGGGAGACCCAGTACTTC
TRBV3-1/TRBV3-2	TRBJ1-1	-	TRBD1	CASSHRQGSTEAFF	TGTGCCAGCAGCCATCGACAGGGATCCACTGAAGCTTTCTTT
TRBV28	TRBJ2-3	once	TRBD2	CASHSGGAGTDTQYF	TGTGCCAGCCATAGCGGGGGGGCCGGCACAGATACGCAGTATTTT
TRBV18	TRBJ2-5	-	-	CASSPDRQETQYF	TGTGCCAGCTCACCGGACAGACAAGAGACCCAGTACTTC
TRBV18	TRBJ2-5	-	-	CASSPIGTGTQYF	TGTGCCAGCTCACCTATCGGTACCGGGACCCAGTACTTC